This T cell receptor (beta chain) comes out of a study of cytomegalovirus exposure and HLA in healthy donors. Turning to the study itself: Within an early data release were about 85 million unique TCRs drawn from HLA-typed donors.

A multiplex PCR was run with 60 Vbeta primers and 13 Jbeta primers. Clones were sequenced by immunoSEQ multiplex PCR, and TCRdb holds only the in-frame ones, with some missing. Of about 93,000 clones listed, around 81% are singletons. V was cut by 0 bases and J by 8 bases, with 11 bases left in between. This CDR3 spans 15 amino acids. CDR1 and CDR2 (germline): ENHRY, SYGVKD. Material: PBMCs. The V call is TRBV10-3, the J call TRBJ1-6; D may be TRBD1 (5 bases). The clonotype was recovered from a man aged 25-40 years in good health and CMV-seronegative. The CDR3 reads CAISESVGGYSPLHF. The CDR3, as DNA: TGTGCCATCAGTGAGTCGGTGGGGGGGTATTCACCCCTCCACTTT.